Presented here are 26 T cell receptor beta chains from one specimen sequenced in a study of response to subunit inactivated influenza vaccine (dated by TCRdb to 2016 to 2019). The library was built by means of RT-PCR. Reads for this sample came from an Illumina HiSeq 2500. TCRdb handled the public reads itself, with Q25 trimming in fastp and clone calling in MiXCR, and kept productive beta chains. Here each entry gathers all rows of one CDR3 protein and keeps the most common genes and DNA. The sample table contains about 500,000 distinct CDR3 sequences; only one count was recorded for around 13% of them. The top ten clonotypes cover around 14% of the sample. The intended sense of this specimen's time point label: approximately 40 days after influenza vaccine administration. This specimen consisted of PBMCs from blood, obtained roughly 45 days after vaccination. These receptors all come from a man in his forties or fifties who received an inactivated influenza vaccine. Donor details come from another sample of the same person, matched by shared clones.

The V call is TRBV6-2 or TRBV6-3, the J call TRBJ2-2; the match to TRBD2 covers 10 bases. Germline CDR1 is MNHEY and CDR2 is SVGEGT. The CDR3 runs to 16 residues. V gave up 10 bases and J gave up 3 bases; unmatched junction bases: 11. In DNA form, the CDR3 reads TGTGCCACAAGAGATTGGACTAGCGGTCACACCGGGGAGCTGTTTTTT. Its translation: CATRDWTSGHTGELFF.

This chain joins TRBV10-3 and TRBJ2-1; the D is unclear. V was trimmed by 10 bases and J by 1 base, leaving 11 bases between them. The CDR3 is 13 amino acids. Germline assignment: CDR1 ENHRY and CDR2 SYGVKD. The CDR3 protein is CATHSGSYNEQFF. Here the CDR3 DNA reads TGTGCCACACACTCGGGTTCCTACAATGAGCAGTTCTTC.

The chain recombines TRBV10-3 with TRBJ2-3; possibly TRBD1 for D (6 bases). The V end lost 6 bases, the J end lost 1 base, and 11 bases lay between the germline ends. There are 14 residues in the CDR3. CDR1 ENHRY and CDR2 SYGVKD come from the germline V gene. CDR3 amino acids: CAISEQGGTDTQYF. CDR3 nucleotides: TGTGCCATCAGCGAACAGGGTGGCACAGATACGCAGTATTTT.

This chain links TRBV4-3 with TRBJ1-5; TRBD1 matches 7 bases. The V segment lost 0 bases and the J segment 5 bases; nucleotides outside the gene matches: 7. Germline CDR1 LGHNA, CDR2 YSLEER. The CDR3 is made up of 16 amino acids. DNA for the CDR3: TGCGCCAGCAGCCAAGAATCGGGTAGGGGGCATCAGCCCCAGCATTTT. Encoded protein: CASSQESGRGHQPQHF.

CDR3 sequence reads: CASSLRTSGNTYNEQFF. Written as DNA, the CDR3 is TGTGCCAGCTCACTCCGGACTAGCGGGAACACCTACAATGAGCAGTTCTTC. V is TRBV18 and J is TRBJ2-1; 12 bases fit TRBD2. Per germline, CDR1 KGHSH and CDR2 LQKENI. Trimming removed 4 bases from V and 2 bases from J; junction bases left unmatched: 6. The CDR3 extends over 17 amino acids.

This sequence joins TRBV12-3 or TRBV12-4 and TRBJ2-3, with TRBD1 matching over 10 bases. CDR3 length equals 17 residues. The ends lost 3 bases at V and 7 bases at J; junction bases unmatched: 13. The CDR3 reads CASSFRLGGQGLNTQYF. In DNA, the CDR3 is TGTGCCAGCAGTTTCCGCTTAGGGGGACAGGGGTTAAATACGCAGTATTTT.

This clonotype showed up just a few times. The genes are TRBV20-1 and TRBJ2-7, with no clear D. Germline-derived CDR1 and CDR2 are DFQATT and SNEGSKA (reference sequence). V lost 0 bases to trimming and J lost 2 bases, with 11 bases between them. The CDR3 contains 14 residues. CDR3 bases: TGCAGTGCTAGAGATCCGAGTGGGACCTACGAGCAGTACTTC. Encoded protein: CSARDPSGTYEQYF.

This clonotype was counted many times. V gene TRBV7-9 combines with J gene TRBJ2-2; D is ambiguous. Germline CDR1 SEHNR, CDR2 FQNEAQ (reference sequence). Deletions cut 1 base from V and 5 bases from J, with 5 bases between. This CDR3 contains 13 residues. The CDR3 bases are TGTGCCAGCAGCTTAGAAGATACCGGGGAGCTGTTTTTT. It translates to CASSLEDTGELFF.

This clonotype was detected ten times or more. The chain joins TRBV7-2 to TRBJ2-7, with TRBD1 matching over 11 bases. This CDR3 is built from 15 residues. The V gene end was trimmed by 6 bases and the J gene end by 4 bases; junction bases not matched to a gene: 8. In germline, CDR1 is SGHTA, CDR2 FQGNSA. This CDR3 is CASRSQGQGVYEQYF. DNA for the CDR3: TGTGCCAGCAGGTCGCAGGGACAGGGGGTATACGAGCAGTACTTC.

The CDR3 sequence is CASSLLAGGNNEQFF. CDR3 DNA: TGTGCCAGCAGCCTCTTAGCGGGAGGAAACAATGAGCAGTTCTTC. The V gene is TRBV7-2, the J gene TRBJ2-1; 10 bases agree with TRBD2. The CDR3 runs to 15 residues. Trimming at V came to 5 bases and at J to 5 bases, leaving 6 bases not matched to a gene. Germline V CDR1 and CDR2: SGHTA, FQGNSA.

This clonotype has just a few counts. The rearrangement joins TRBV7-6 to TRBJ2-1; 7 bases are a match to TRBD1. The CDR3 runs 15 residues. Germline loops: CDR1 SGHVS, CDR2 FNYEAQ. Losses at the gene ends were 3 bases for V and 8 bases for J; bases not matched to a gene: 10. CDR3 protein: CASSFQQGRGHEQFF. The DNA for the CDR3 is TGTGCCAGCAGCTTTCAACAGGGGAGAGGCCATGAGCAGTTCTTC.

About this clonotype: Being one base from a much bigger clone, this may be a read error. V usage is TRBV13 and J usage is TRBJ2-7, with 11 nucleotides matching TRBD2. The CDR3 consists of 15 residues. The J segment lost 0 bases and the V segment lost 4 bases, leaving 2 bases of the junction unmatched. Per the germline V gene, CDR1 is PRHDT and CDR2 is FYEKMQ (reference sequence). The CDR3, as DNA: TGTGCCAGCAGCTACCTAGCGGGAGGCTCCTACGAGCAGTACTTC. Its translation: CASSYLAGGSYEQYF.

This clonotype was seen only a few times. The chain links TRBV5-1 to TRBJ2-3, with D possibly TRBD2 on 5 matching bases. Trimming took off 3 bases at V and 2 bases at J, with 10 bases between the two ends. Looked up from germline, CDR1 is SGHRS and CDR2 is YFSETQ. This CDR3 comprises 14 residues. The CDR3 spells CASSYERYTDTQYF. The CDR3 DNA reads TGCGCCAGCAGCTATGAGCGGTACACAGATACGCAGTATTTT.

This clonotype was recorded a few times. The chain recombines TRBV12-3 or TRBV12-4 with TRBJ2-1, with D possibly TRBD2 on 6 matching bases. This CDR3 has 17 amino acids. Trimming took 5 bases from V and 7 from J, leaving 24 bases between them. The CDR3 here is CASSNPGVARSLNEQFF. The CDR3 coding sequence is TGTGCCAGCAGTAACCCGGGGGTAGCGAGGTCTCTAAATGAGCAGTTCTTC.

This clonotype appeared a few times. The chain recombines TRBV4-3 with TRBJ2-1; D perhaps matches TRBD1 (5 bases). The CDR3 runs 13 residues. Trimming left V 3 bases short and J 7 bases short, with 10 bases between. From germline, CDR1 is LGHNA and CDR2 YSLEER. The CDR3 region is CASSHSRVNEQFF. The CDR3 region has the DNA TGCGCCAGCAGCCACTCCAGGGTAAATGAGCAGTTCTTC.

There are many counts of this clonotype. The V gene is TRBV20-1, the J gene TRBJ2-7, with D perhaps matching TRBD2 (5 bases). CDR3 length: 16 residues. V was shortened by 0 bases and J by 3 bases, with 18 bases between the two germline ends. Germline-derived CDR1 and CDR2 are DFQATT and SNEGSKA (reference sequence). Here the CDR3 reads CSARDKEGPDFYEQYF. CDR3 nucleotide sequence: TGCAGTGCTAGAGATAAAGAGGGCCCCGACTTCTACGAGCAGTACTTC.

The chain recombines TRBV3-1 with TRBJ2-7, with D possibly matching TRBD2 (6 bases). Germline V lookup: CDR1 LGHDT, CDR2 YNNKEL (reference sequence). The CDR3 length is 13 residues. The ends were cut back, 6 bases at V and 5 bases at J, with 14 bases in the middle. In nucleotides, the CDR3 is TGTGCCAGCAGTCTTACGGAGGGCCACGAGCAGTACTTC. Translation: CASSLTEGHEQYF.

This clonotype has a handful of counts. The CDR3 DNA is TGCAGTGCTAGAGCTCATCTATCGGGTCGCACTGAAGCTTTCTTT. Residues: CSARAHLSGRTEAFF. V gene TRBV20-1 combines with J gene TRBJ1-1; D remains ambiguous. Trimming left V 1 base short and J 4 bases short, with 16 bases between. The CDR3 is 15 amino acids. CDR1 and CDR2 (germline): DFQATT, SNEGSKA (reference sequence).

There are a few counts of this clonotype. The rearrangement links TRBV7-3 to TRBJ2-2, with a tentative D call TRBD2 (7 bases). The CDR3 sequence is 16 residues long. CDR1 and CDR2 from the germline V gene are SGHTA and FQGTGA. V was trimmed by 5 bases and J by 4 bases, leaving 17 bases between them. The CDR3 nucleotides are TGTGCCAGCAGCCAAAATCGGGGGGCGAGCACCGGGGAGCTGTTTTTT. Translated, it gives CASSQNRGASTGELFF.

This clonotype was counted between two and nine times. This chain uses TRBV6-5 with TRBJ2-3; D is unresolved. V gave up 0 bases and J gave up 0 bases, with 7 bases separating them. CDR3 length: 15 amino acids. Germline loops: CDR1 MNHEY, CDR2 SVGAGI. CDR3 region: CASSYSSSSTDTQYF. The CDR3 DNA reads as TGTGCCAGCAGTTACTCATCCTCTAGCACAGATACGCAGTATTTT.

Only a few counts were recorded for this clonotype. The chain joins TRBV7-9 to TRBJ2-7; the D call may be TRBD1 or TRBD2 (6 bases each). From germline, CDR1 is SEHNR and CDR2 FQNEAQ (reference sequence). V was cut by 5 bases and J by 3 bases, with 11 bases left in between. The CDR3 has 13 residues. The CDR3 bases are TGTGCCAGCAGCGGGGGGCGCGTCTACGAGCAGTACTTC. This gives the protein CASSGGRVYEQYF.

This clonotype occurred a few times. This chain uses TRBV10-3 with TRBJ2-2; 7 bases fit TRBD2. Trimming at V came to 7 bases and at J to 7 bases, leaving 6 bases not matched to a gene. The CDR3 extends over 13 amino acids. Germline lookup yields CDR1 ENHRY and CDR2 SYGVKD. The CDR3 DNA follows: TGTGCCATCACCCACGGGGGGAACGGGGAGCTGTTTTTT. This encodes CAITHGGNGELFF.

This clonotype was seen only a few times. This chain's CDR3 is CASSYSTSGGWGFF. For the CDR3, the DNA is TGTGCCAGCAGTTACTCGACTAGCGGGGGATGGGGGTTCTTC. The rearrangement links TRBV6-2 or TRBV6-3 to TRBJ2-1; 12 nucleotides align to TRBD2. This CDR3 is built from 14 residues. Trimming at V came to 0 bases and at J to 15 bases, leaving 6 bases not matched to a gene. From germline, CDR1 is MNHEY and CDR2 SVGEGT.

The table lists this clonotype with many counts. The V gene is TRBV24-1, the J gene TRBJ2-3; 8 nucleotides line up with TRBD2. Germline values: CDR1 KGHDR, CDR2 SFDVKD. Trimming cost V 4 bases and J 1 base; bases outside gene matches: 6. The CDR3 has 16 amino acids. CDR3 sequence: CATSDSGTRGTDTQYF. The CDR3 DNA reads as TGTGCCACCAGTGACTCCGGGACTAGAGGCACAGATACGCAGTATTTT.

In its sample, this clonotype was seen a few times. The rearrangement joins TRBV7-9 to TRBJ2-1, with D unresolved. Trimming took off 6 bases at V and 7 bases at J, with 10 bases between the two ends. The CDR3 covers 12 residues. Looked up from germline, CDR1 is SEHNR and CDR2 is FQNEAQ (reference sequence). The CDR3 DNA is TGTGCCAGCAGTTCGGATCTAAATGAGCAGTTCTTC. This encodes CASSSDLNEQFF.

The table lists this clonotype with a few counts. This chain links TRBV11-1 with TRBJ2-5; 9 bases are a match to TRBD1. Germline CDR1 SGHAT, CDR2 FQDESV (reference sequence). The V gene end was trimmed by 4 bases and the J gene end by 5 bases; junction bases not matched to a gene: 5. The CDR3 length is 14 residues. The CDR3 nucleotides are TGTGCCAGCAGCTGGGACAGGGAATTGGAGACCCAGTACTTC. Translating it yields CASSWDRELETQYF.